The source of this T cell receptor beta chain is a study of cytomegalovirus exposure and HLA in healthy donors. Study conclusions and caveats: Reportedly, HLA-A and HLA-B alleles of most subjects were accurately predicted from TCR beta.

In its sample, this clone was seen a few times. Antigen unknown. Primers included in the PCR were 60 Vbeta and 13 Jbeta primers. TCRdb's table, derived via immunoSEQ multiplex PCR, lists solely in-frame clones and lacks some. The sample lists fewer than 180,000 clones; 55% to 75% were seen once. Sequences were obtained from PBMCs. This sequence was found in a woman aged 55-70 years in good health and CMV-seropositive.

CDR3: CASSPVSGNDYGYTF. CDR3 nucleotide sequence: TGTGCCAGCTCACCAGTTTCGGGAAACGACTATGGCTACACCTTC. The V and J genes are TRBV18 and TRBJ1-2; no clear D gene. Per the germline V gene, CDR1 is KGHSH and CDR2 is LQKENI. Trimming took off 2 bases at V and 3 bases at J, with 13 bases between the two ends. This CDR3 spans 15 amino acids.